The clone carrying this T cell receptor beta chain was picked up many times. These data come from a study of blood T cells in healthy people across ages. Trimming took 6 bases from V and 9 from J, leaving 15 bases between them. The length of the CDR3 is 13 residues. Primers used in a second PCR of roughly 6 to 11 cycles were a sample-barcoded 5' primer and a J-beta primer mix. One entry per CDR3 protein results from TCRdb running MiXCR on the 5' RACE reads. The table records about 1,800,000 distinct CDR3 sequences, 28% of them present only once. This clonotype was obtained from a woman aged 30 to 39 in good health. Sequencing was carried out using blood. This chain uses TRBV12-3 or TRBV12-4 with TRBJ2-1; D is unclear. In DNA form, the CDR3 reads TGTGCCAGCAGCAAATCTAGGTCAAGTGAGCAGTTCTTC. Translation: CASSKSRSSEQFF.